This T cell receptor beta chain was identified in a study of human versus mouse CDR3 diversity and MHC coevolution. This CDR3 has 17 residues. Trimming pared 3 bases from V and 1 base from J, leaving 16 bases between. Per the germline V gene, CDR1 is SGHAT and CDR2 is FQDESV (reference sequence). Assay used: immunoSEQ multiplex PCR; TCRdb lists only in-frame clones, some missing. This table has some 82,000 clones, roughly 93% appearing once. This TCR was recovered from a person aged 30-69 years in good health. What was sequenced was naive CD4+ T cells from blood. Subset in this sample: CD45RO-negative CD62L-positive naive CD4 T cells. The chain couples TRBV11-1 to TRBJ1-5; D is possibly TRBD1 (6 bases). The CDR3 DNA reads TGTGCCAGCAGCTTCTTACAGGGAGGGTGGAGCAATCAGCCCCAGCATTTT. Protein product: CASSFLQGGWSNQPQHF. The whole variable domain, remainder taken from reference TRBV11-1 and TRBJ1-5, is EAEVAQSPRYKITEKSQAVAFWCDPISGHATLYWYRQILGQGPELLVQFQDESVVDDSQLPKDRFSAERLKGVDSTLKIQPAELGDSAMYLCASSFLQGGWSNQPQHFGDGTRLSIL.